This T cell receptor (beta chain) came from a study of cytomegalovirus exposure and HLA in healthy donors. Turning to this clone: Its specificity is not known.

Study results and caveats: As a later analysis revealed, the rate of TCR association differed by HLA locus, with DRB1 most and HLA-C fewest. Donors belonging to an Asian-associated ancestry cluster reportedly showed fewer N-insertions in productive TCRs than the roughly 670-donor mean, according to what a later analysis found. Data from an earlier analysis indicated that most TCR beta V segments were productive either about 90% or about 30% of the time.

This CDR3 spans 15 amino acids. Trimming stripped 5 bases from V and 4 bases from J, with 16 bases between. CDR1 is SGDLS, CDR2 YYNGEE, per germline. Use of 60 Vbeta and 13 Jbeta primers characterized the PCR. The method was immunoSEQ multiplex PCR; TCRdb's version includes in-frame clones alone and lacks a portion of them. The table has some 90,000 clones, 70% to 80% seen once. The chain combines TRBV9 with TRBJ1-3; TRBD1 might be the D (5 bases). This TCR was recovered from a man aged 60 to 69 in good health and CMV-seronegative. Input material: PBMCs. CDR3 coding DNA: TGTGCCAGCAGTGAGGCAGGGTATGCAGGAAACACCATATATTTT. It codes for CASSEAGYAGNTIYF.